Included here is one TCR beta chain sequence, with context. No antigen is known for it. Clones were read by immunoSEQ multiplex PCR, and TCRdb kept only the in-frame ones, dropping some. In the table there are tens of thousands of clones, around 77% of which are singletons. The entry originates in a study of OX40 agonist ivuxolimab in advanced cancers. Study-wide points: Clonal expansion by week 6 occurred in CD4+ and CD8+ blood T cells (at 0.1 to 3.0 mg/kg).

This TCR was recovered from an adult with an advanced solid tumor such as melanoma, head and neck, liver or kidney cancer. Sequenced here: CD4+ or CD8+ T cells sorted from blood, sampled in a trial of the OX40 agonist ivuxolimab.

The CDR3: CASSPPEQAQQYF. The CDR3 DNA reads as TGTGCCAGCAGCCCACCCGAGCAGGCCCAACAGTATTTT. The gene calls are TRBV5-6 and TRBJ2-3, with D unresolved. The CDR3 loop spans 13 amino acids. V gave up 4 bases and J gave up 12 bases, with 18 bases separating them. The germline CDR1 and CDR2 sequences are SGHDT and YYEEEE.